This T cell receptor (beta chain) was recorded in a study of blood T cell repertoires in COVID-19. Study overall: The analysed material was cDNA or gDNA that came from T cells, B-cell-depleted T cells, or PBMCs.

TCRdb's table, derived via immunoSEQ multiplex PCR, lists solely in-frame clones and lacks some. This table has about 140,000 clones, about 80% appearing once. V shed 2 bases and J shed 0 bases, with 15 bases lying between them. Germline loops: CDR1 SGHRS, CDR2 YFSETQ. The CDR3 totals 17 residues. The V call is TRBV5-1, the J call TRBJ1-3; D call uncertain. This clonotype was sampled from a woman aged 18-30 years who had been exposed to COVID-19. The sequenced sample was PBMCs or T cells enriched from blood (not recorded which). CDR3 region: CASSFGGGINSGNTIYF. Here the CDR3 DNA reads TGCGCCAGCAGCTTTGGAGGAGGAATTAACTCTGGAAACACCATATATTTT.